The text below deals with one T cell receptor beta chain. The sample is drawn from a study of T cell changes during pregnancy in multiple sclerosis. Libraries were prepared by immunoSEQ multiplex PCR; TCRdb keeps only in-frame clonotypes and omits some of them. The sample lists approximately 130,000 clones, about 96% occurring once. This receptor was obtained from a female donor with multiple sclerosis, enrolled in a pregnancy study. The specimen comprised peripheral blood, sampled after pregnancy.

The CDR3 sequence: CASSPPVLGGVWNNEQFF. CDR3 nucleotides: TGTGCCAGCAGTCCCCCAGTCTTGGGGGGAGTCTGGAACAATGAGCAGTTCTTC. The chain joins TRBV27 to TRBJ2-1; tentative D call: TRBD2 (6 bases). Trimming took 5 bases from V and 5 from J, leaving 25 bases between them. This CDR3 has 18 amino acids. Per the germline V gene, CDR1 is MNHEY and CDR2 is SMNVEV (reference sequence).